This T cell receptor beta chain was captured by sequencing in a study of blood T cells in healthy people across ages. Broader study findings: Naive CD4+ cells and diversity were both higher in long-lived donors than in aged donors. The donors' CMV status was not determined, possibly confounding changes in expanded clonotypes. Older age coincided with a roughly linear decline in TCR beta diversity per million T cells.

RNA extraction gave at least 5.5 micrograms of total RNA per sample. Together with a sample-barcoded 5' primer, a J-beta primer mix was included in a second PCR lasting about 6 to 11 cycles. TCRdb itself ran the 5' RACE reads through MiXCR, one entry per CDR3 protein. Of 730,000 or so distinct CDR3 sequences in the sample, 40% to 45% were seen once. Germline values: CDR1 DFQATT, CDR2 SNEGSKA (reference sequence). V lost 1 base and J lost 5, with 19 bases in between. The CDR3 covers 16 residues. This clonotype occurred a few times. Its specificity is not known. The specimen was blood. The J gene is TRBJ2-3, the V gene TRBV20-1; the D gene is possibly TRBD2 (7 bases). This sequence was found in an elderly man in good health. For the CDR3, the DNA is TGCAGTGCTAGAGCCATAGGGGGGGGGCCAATAGATACGCAGTATTTT. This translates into CSARAIGGGPIDTQYF.